A single sample gave rise to the 28 T cell receptor beta chains below, sequenced in a study of T cells in Graves' hyperthyroidism and ophthalmopathy. Amplified regions were TCR beta CDR3 sequences from RNA transcripts. The HTBI primer set was used in a first-round RT-PCR of the TCR CDR3. TCRdb reprocessed the multiplex PCR reads with MiXCR, giving one entry per CDR3 protein. The table includes some 98,000 distinct CDR3 sequences, about 40% detected once. Sequences were obtained from peripheral blood or thyroid tissue (not recorded which). These TCRs come from a woman under 40 with Graves' hyperthyroidism.

About this clonotype: Because it lacks the conserved phenylalanine or tryptophan at the end, this CDR3 is likely a read error. The rearrangement links TRBV10-3 to TRBJ1-1, with D hard to call. The CDR3 covers 14 residues. Germline CDR1 and CDR2: ENHRY and SYGVKD. CDR3 loop: CAISEWGGRLGAFL. The CDR3 region has the DNA TGCGCCATCAGTGAGTGGGGTGGTAGGCTGGGGGCTTTCCTT.

The chain uses TRBV2 and TRBJ1-1, with D hard to call. The CDR3 extends over 14 amino acids. Germline assignment: CDR1 SNHLY and CDR2 FYNNEI. The V and J ends lost 6 bases and 6 bases respectively, with 17 bases between them. The CDR3 DNA sequence: TGTGCCAGCAGCTTGGGGTCGGGCGGAGCTGAAGCTTTCTTT. Translated: CASSLGSGGAEAFF.

This chain connects TRBV2 to TRBJ1-5; D possibly corresponds to TRBD1 (6 bases). The CDR3 is 13 amino acids. The germline V and J ends were trimmed by 11 bases and 6 bases, with 17 bases remaining between them. CDR1 and CDR2 (germline): SNHLY, FYNNEI. Here the CDR3 DNA reads TGTGCCTGCACTCAGGGGTTCAGTCAGCCCCAGCATTTT. Translating it yields CACTQGFSQPQHF.

Ten or more counts support this clonotype. This chain joins TRBV14 and TRBJ1-4; 7 bases are shared with TRBD1. The CDR3 is 14 residues long. Per the germline V gene, CDR1 is SGHDN and CDR2 is FVKESK. V shed 2 bases, J shed 6 bases, and the junction held 3 bases outside the gene matches. DNA for the CDR3: TGTGCCAGCAGCCAATTCAGGGGGTATGAAAAACTGTTTTTT. Translation: CASSQFRGYEKLFF.

Note on this clonotype: Given a much more abundant clone one base away, this may be a read error. The chain joins TRBV5-1 to TRBJ1-5; tentatively, D is TRBD1 (6 bases). V shed 0 bases and J shed 6 bases, with 7 bases lying between them. The length of the CDR3 is 13 residues. Germline values: CDR1 SGHRS, CDR2 YFSETQ. The CDR3 is CASSLGGRQPQHF. The CDR3 DNA reads as TGCGCCAGCAGCTTGGGGGGGCGTCAGCCCCAGCATTTT.

In the case of this clonotype: This CDR3 fails to terminate in the conserved phenylalanine or tryptophan, so it likely reflects a read error. This chain uses TRBV9 with TRBJ2-5; either TRBD1 or TRBD2 may supply D (5 bases each). The CDR3 is made up of 15 amino acids. CDR1 SGDLS and CDR2 YYNGEE come from the germline V gene. V lost 0 bases and J 1 base, leaving 10 bases between the germline ends. CDR3 sequence reads: CASSVGNGAQETQYL. In nucleotides, the CDR3 is TGTGCCAGCAGCGTAGGGAACGGGGCCCAAGAGACCCAGTACCTC.

About this clonotype: One end of the junction fails to match germline, which may point to a read error. The CDR3 loop is CASSPGPRWGSNAEAFF. In DNA form, the CDR3 reads TGTGCCAGCAGTCCAGGCCCGAGGTGGGGGTCGAACGCTGAAGCTTTCTTT. J is TRBJ1-1 and V is TRBV7-3; possibly TRBD1 for D (5 bases). Germline values: CDR1 SGHTA, CDR2 FQGTGA. This CDR3 spans 17 amino acids.

The V and J genes are TRBV20-1 and TRBJ1-2; 10 bases agree with TRBD1. CDR3 length: 14 amino acids. CDR1 is DFQATT and CDR2 is SNEGSKA in the germline V gene (reference sequence). Germline trimming cut 3 bases from V and 10 bases from J; bases unmatched to any gene: 11. CDR3 amino acids: CSASPGTGARSYTF. In DNA, the CDR3 is TGCAGTGCTAGTCCCGGGACAGGGGCTAGGTCCTACACCTTC.

A word on this clonotype: A read error may produce the germline difference seen at one junction end. V usage is TRBV7-3 and J usage is TRBJ1-3, with TRBD1 matching 7 bases. CDR3 length equals 8 residues. Germline V CDR1 and CDR2: SGHTA, FQGTGA. CDR3 in DNA: TGTGCCAGCAGCGTGACAGGGTTT. Amino acid sequence: CASSVTGF. The complete variable domain, with remaining parts taken from reference TRBV7-3 and TRBJ1-3, reads GAGVSQTPSNKVTEKGKYVELRCDPISGHTALYWYRQSLGQGPEFLIYFQGTGAADDSGLPNDRFFAVRPEGSVSTLKIQRTERGDSAVYLCASSVTGFGEGSWLTVV.

Comment on this clonotype: Given the absence of the conserved phenylalanine or tryptophan at the CDR3 end, a read error is likely. This chain connects TRBV20-1 to TRBJ2-5; D remains ambiguous. The V gene lost 2 bases and the J gene lost 2 bases, with 12 bases spanning the gap. CDR1 DFQATT and CDR2 SNEGSKA come from the germline V gene (reference sequence). The CDR3 contains 14 residues. CDR3 amino acids: CSARSAVRQETQYL. The CDR3 nucleotides read TGCAGTGCTAGATCTGCGGTGCGGCAAGAGACCCAGTACCTC.

This clonotype was detected many times. This chain joins TRBV6-1 and TRBJ1-2, with a tentative D call TRBD1 (6 bases). The CDR3 is 16 amino acids. Germline V gene lookup returns CDR1 MNHNS and CDR2 SASEGT. V lost 0 bases, J lost 4 bases, and 15 bases lay in between. CDR3 in amino acids: CASSEAQGTAFYGYTF. For the CDR3, the DNA is TGTGCCAGCAGTGAAGCGCAGGGGACTGCTTTCTATGGCTACACCTTC.

V gene TRBV27 combines with J gene TRBJ1-2, with 10 positions matching TRBD1. This CDR3 is 14 amino acids long. Trimming removed 4 bases from V and 3 bases from J; junction bases left unmatched: 2. Germline V gene lookup returns CDR1 MNHEY and CDR2 SMNVEV (reference sequence). The CDR3 DNA reads as TGTGCCAGCAGTTCCGGGACAGGGGACTATGGCTACACCTTC. It is translated as CASSSGTGDYGYTF.

As regards this clonotype: At one of its ends the junction is not consistent with the germline gene, which may arise from a read error. The chain recombines TRBV5-1 with TRBJ2-7, with D perhaps TRBD1 or TRBD2 (5 bases each). This CDR3 is built from 15 residues. CDR1 is SGHRS and CDR2 is YFSETQ in the germline V gene. For the CDR3, the DNA is TGCGTCAGCAGCACTGGGGGTCGTGGTGCCTACGAGCAGTACTTC. It encodes CVSSTGGRGAYEQYF. Complete variable domain (other parts from reference TRBV5-1 and TRBJ2-7): KAGVTQTPRYLIKTRGQQVTLSCSPISGHRSVSWYQQTPGQGLQFLFEYFSETQRNKGNFPGRFSGRQFSNSRSEMNVSTLELGDSALYLCVSSTGGRGAYEQYFGPGTRLTVT.

Ten or more counts support this clonotype. The rearrangement joins TRBV7-2 to TRBJ1-4; D is possibly TRBD1 (5 bases). V lost 5 bases, J lost 0 bases, and 16 bases lay in between. CDR1 SGHTA and CDR2 FQGNSA come from the germline V gene. CDR3 length equals 17 residues. For the CDR3, the DNA is TGTGCCAGCAGCGCGGGACGGGGCACGGCAACTAATGAAAAACTGTTTTTT. The encoded protein is CASSAGRGTATNEKLFF.

This clonotype appeared many times. The chain recombines TRBV5-1 with TRBJ1-1; D is ambiguous. CDR1 SGHRS and CDR2 YFSETQ come from the germline V gene. The germline V and J ends were trimmed by 3 bases and 6 bases, with 12 bases remaining between them. The CDR3 spans 13 residues. The CDR3 loop reads CASSSVREAEAFF. CDR3 bases: TGCGCCAGCAGCTCGGTCAGAGAGGCTGAAGCTTTCTTT.

This clonotype has ten or more counts. The CDR3 here is CASSSARGGYEQYF. CDR3 sequence (DNA): TGTGCCAGCAGCTCGGCCAGGGGCGGCTACGAGCAGTACTTC. The chain carries TRBV11-2 and TRBJ2-7, with D maybe TRBD1 (6 bases). This CDR3 is 14 amino acids long. Germline V gives CDR1 SGHAT, CDR2 FQNNGV. The ends were cut back, 4 bases at V and 3 bases at J, with 13 bases in the middle.

This chain connects TRBV19 to TRBJ1-5; 7 bases agree with TRBD1. CDR1 LNHDA and CDR2 SQIVND come from the germline V gene (reference sequence). The CDR3 is made up of 16 amino acids. Trimming at V came to 4 bases and at J to 3 bases, leaving 9 bases not matched to a gene. The CDR3 reads CASSTYGQALNQPQHF. The CDR3 DNA reads TGTGCCAGTAGTACGTACGGACAGGCCCTCAATCAGCCCCAGCATTTT.

As to this clonotype: This is likely a read error, given that the CDR3 carries no conserved phenylalanine or tryptophan at its end. The chain recombines TRBV20-1 with TRBJ2-5, with D tentatively TRBD1 (5 bases). Germline V gene sequence: CDR1 DFQATT, CDR2 SNEGSKA (reference sequence). Trimming removed 6 bases at V and 5 bases at J, with 25 bases between. The CDR3 covers 16 residues. CDR3 DNA sequence: TGCAGTGCCCTAGGGCAGGGAAGAGGTCCAAGTGAGACCCAGTACCTC. It is translated as CSALGQGRGPSETQYL.

In its sample, this clonotype was seen many times. V gene TRBV4-2 combines with J gene TRBJ2-2; D tentatively fits TRBD1 or TRBD2 (5 bases each). V lost 0 bases and J 4 bases, leaving 9 bases between the germline ends. Germline values: CDR1 LGHNA, CDR2 YNFKEQ. The CDR3 is 15 residues long. This CDR3 reads CASSQDDGGTGELFF. As DNA, the CDR3 is TGTGCCAGCAGCCAAGATGATGGGGGCACCGGGGAGCTGTTTTTT.

This clonotype occurred many times. The genes are TRBV2 and TRBJ2-7; the D call may be TRBD1 or TRBD2 (5 bases each). The CDR3 has 16 amino acids. Trimming stripped 3 bases from V and 1 base from J, with 16 bases between. Germline assignment: CDR1 SNHLY and CDR2 FYNNEI. The CDR3 DNA sequence: TGTGCCAGCAGTGAGGAGCTTCGAGGGGATTCCTACGAGCAGTACTTC. Translated: CASSEELRGDSYEQYF.

The gene calls are TRBV20-1 and TRBJ1-6, with D uncertain. The V gene's germline CDR1 is DFQATT and CDR2 SNEGSKA (reference sequence). Trimming pared 3 bases from V and 7 bases from J, leaving 7 bases between. This CDR3 comprises 12 residues. The CDR3 DNA is TGCAGTGCTAGGGATAGAAATTCACCCCTCCACTTT. Protein: CSARDRNSPLHF.

This clonotype was counted at least ten times. The chain has TRBV20-1 and TRBJ2-7; tentative D call: TRBD1 (5 bases). The CDR3 is 13 residues long. The germline V and J ends were trimmed by 5 bases and 1 base, with 12 bases remaining between them. The V gene's germline CDR1 is DFQATT and CDR2 SNEGSKA (reference sequence). CDR3 coding DNA: TGCAGTGCTCATCGTAGGGGTTCCTACGAGCAGTACTTC. It is translated as CSAHRRGSYEQYF.

The genes are TRBV7-6 and TRBJ2-7; TRBD1 matches 12 bases. Per germline, CDR1 SGHVS and CDR2 FNYEAQ. V lost 2 bases and J lost 8; bases outside the gene matches: 10. CDR3 length: 16 residues. CDR3 bases: TGTGCCAGCAGCTTACCCCCGGGACAGGGGGCGCCTAAGCAGTACTTC. It encodes CASSLPPGQGAPKQYF.

This clonotype was found many times. The V call is TRBV28, the J call TRBJ1-2, with D possibly being TRBD1 (5 bases). Germline V gives CDR1 MDHEN, CDR2 SYDVKM. Trimming removed 4 bases at V and 0 bases at J, with 15 bases between. This CDR3 is 16 amino acids long. In DNA form, the CDR3 reads TGTGCCAGCAGTTACGTGGGGGACGGACCTAACTATGGCTACACCTTC. Protein: CASSYVGDGPNYGYTF.

This clonotype was seen only a few times. V usage is TRBV5-8 and J usage is TRBJ2-3; no clear D gene. The CDR3 totals 16 residues. The V gene lost 3 bases and the J gene lost 4 bases, with 18 bases spanning the gap. CDR1 and CDR2 from the germline V gene are SGHTS and YDEGEE. The CDR3 coding sequence is TGTGCCAGCAGCTCGCCGGTGGAACTCCGGGCAGATACGCAGTATTTT. Residues: CASSSPVELRADTQYF.

This sequence joins TRBV7-2 and TRBJ2-7; 7 bases are a match to TRBD2. J gave up 1 base and V 6 bases, and 6 bases lay outside the gene matches. The CDR3 runs to 14 residues. The V gene's germline CDR1 is SGHTA and CDR2 FQGNSA. The CDR3 here is CASRPSGGSYEQYF. DNA of the CDR3: TGTGCCAGCAGGCCTAGCGGAGGTTCCTACGAGCAGTACTTC.

This clonotype was recorded many times. CDR3 coding DNA: TGTGCCAGCAGTGCCGGACCGGGGCGTGAAGCTTTCTTT. It yields the protein CASSAGPGREAFF. This chain connects TRBV6-4 to TRBJ1-1, with D possibly TRBD1 on 5 matching bases. CDR3 length equals 13 residues. V lost 4 bases, J lost 7 bases, and 13 bases lay in between. Germline-derived CDR1 and CDR2 are MRHNA and SNTAGT.

This clonotype was seen more than once but under ten times. The chain has TRBV7-8 and TRBJ2-2; D gene ambiguous. There are 13 residues in the CDR3. Between the trimmed V and J ends, which lost 1 base and 8 bases, there was a span of 8 bases. Germline V gene lookup returns CDR1 SGHVS and CDR2 FQNEAQ. CDR3: CASSLESWGELFF. CDR3 DNA sequence: TGTGCCAGCAGCTTAGAGAGTTGGGGGGAGCTGTTTTTT.